This T cell receptor beta chain is from a study of shared clonotypes between healthy human individuals. Background on the study: The donors, two women and a few men, were aged 18 to 49.

The method was immunoSEQ multiplex PCR; TCRdb's version includes in-frame clones alone and lacks a portion of them. This sample has 1,400,000 or so clones, with approximately 98.5% found just once. Among the donors, all were Caucasian adults who lived in Nashville, Tennessee. The receptor was derived from a man aged 30-40 years in good health. Sequencing was done on a sample of naive CD4+ T cells sorted from blood. Subset specified: CD45RA+ positively selected.

This CDR3 reads CASRHNLQGAYEQYF. As DNA, the CDR3 is TGTGCCAGCAGGCATAACCTACAGGGTGCCTACGAGCAGTACTTC. V and J are TRBV2 and TRBJ2-7; D may be TRBD1 (6 bases). The CDR3 sequence is 15 residues long. The germline V gene encodes CDR1 SNHLY and CDR2 FYNNEI. The germline V and J ends were trimmed by 6 bases and 2 bases, with 17 bases remaining between them.